The 19 T cell receptor beta chains reported below all come from one sample, sequenced in a study of control samples from healthy donors and cancer patients. Repertoires were generated with immunoSEQ multiplex PCR, while TCRdb's copy carries only in-frame clones and drops some. The repertoire includes under 130,000 clones, around 82% of them detected once, and 13% sits in the top ten. The source material was blood. The receptors were sampled from a woman aged 50 to 60 in good health.

J is TRBJ1-3 and V is TRBV10-3, with a weak D call TRBD1 (6 bases). V was trimmed by 6 bases and J by 4 bases, leaving 10 bases between them. CDR3 length: 13 amino acids. Germline-derived CDR1 and CDR2 are ENHRY and SYGVKD. CDR3 nucleotide sequence: TGTGCCATCAGCCGACAGGAGGGAAACACCATATATTTT. It yields the protein CAISRQEGNTIYF.

The chain combines TRBV14 with TRBJ1-4, with a possible D match to TRBD1 (5 bases). CDR1 and CDR2 from the germline V gene are SGHDN and FVKESK. The CDR3 runs to 15 residues. V was trimmed by 2 bases and J by 8 bases, leaving 15 bases between them. The CDR3 sequence: CASSQYKGQREKLFF. The CDR3 nucleotides are TGTGCCAGCAGCCAATACAAGGGGCAGAGGGAAAAACTGTTTTTT. Full variable domain (outside the CDR3, taken from reference TRBV14 and TRBJ1-4): EAGVTQFPSHSVIEKGQTVTLRCDPISGHDNLYWYRRVMGKEIKFLLHFVKESKQDESGMPNNRFLAERTGGTYSTLKVQPAELEDSGVYFCASSQYKGQREKLFFGSGTQLSVL.

The chain carries TRBV6-5 and TRBJ2-7, with 7 bases identical to TRBD2. This CDR3 has 13 residues. Germline V gene lookup returns CDR1 MNHEY and CDR2 SVGAGI. V shed 10 bases, J shed 2 bases, and the junction held 8 bases outside the gene matches. CDR3 sequence reads: CATTSDSAYEQYF. The CDR3 coding sequence is TGTGCCACCACTAGCGATTCAGCCTACGAGCAGTACTTC.

This clone was counted once. The chain joins TRBV7-9 to TRBJ2-2; D may be TRBD2 (6 bases). CDR3 size: 16 residues. Germline V gene data show CDR1 as SEHNR and CDR2 as FQNEAQ (reference sequence). Trimming cost V 1 base and J 5 bases, with 14 bases left between them. The CDR3 DNA reads as TGTGCCAGCAGCTTAGGGGGCGGGACCCGAACCGGGGAGCTGTTTTTT. It codes for CASSLGGGTRTGELFF.

The DNA of the CDR3 is TGTGCCAGCAGCTTGCCGGGACAACTCGGGCCCCAGTACTTC. Its protein product is CASSLPGQLGPQYF. This chain uses TRBV5-6 with TRBJ2-5, with D maybe TRBD1 (6 bases). This CDR3 has 14 residues. Per the germline V gene, CDR1 is SGHDT and CDR2 is YYEEEE. The ends were cut back, 1 base at V and 9 bases at J, with 16 bases in the middle.

The genes are TRBV7-2 and TRBJ1-1, with D possibly being TRBD1 (5 bases). This CDR3 is built from 16 residues. The V gene's germline CDR1 is SGHTA and CDR2 FQGNSA. The V end was cut by 5 bases, the J end by 4 bases, with 20 bases between. The CDR3: CASSAYGVGGGTEAFF. CDR3 nucleotides: TGTGCCAGCAGCGCCTATGGAGTGGGGGGAGGCACTGAAGCTTTCTTT.

V is TRBV5-1 and J is TRBJ1-1; 8 nucleotides agree with TRBD1. V lost 0 bases and J lost 2; bases outside the gene matches: 9. This CDR3 is built from 17 residues. The germline V gene encodes CDR1 SGHRS and CDR2 YFSETQ. CDR3 nucleotide sequence: TGCGCCAGCAGCTTGGGGAGCAGGGGGCAGATCAACACTGAAGCTTTCTTT. This translates into CASSLGSRGQINTEAFF.

The chain links TRBV19 to TRBJ1-5, with 10 bases aligning to TRBD1. This CDR3 comprises 15 residues. CDR1 is LNHDA and CDR2 is SQIVND in the germline V gene (reference sequence). J lost 4 bases, V lost 4 bases, and 4 bases had no gene match. The CDR3 is CASSTRDRGNQPQHF. The CDR3 coding sequence is TGTGCCAGTAGTACTCGGGACAGGGGAAATCAGCCCCAGCATTTT.

The V call is TRBV29-1, the J call TRBJ2-1; 8 bases map to TRBD2. J was trimmed by 9 bases and V by 1 base; bases with no gene match: 17. CDR1 and CDR2 from the germline V gene are SQVTM and ANQGSEA. CDR3 length equals 17 residues. CDR3 nucleotides: TGCAGCGTTGAAGTCCCTAGTAGCGGGAAAATTGCTGTTGAGCAGTTCTTC. Protein: CSVEVPSSGKIAVEQFF.

In DNA form, the CDR3 reads TGTGCCAGCAGTGATAGGGCGGGGGGATTAAATCAGCCCCAGCATTTT. It translates to CASSDRAGGLNQPQHF. V and J are TRBV6-1 and TRBJ1-5; D possibly corresponds to TRBD1 (5 bases). Looked up from germline, CDR1 is MNHNS and CDR2 is SASEGT. The CDR3 runs to 16 residues. Trimming took off 3 bases at V and 4 bases at J, with 16 bases between the two ends.

V and J are TRBV5-6 and TRBJ2-1; no definite D call. The V gene's germline CDR1 is SGHDT and CDR2 YYEEEE. Between the trimmed V and J ends, which lost 5 bases and 4 bases, there was a span of 10 bases. There are 13 residues in the CDR3. The CDR3 spells CASRSDDYNEQFF. The CDR3, as DNA: TGTGCCAGCAGGTCGGATGATTACAATGAGCAGTTCTTC. Full variable domain (rest looked up from reference TRBV5-6 and TRBJ2-1): DAGVTQSPTHLIKTRGQQVTLRCSPKSGHDTVSWYQQALGQGPQFIFQYYEEEERQRGNFPDRFSGHQFPNYSSELNVNALLLGDSALYLCASRSDDYNEQFFGPGTRLTVL.

The genes are TRBV7-9 and TRBJ2-2; the D is unclear. V gave up 5 bases and J gave up 4 bases, with 17 bases separating them. CDR1 and CDR2 (germline): SEHNR, FQNEAQ (reference sequence). The CDR3 length is 16 residues. The CDR3 nucleotides are TGTGCCAGCAGCCCCGGGTCGGGTTGGAGCACCGGGGAGCTGTTTTTT. Protein: CASSPGSGWSTGELFF.

This chain joins TRBV11-2 and TRBJ1-3; D unresolved. V was shortened by 1 base and J by 4 bases, with 8 bases between the two germline ends. CDR1 is SGHAT and CDR2 is FQNNGV in the germline V gene. CDR3 length: 14 residues. CDR3 coding DNA: TGTGCCAGCAGCTTAGTTACAGCGGGAAACACCATATATTTT. It encodes CASSLVTAGNTIYF.

This clone showed up just a few times. V gene TRBV11-3 combines with J gene TRBJ2-7; 11 bases agree with TRBD2. Germline CDR1 SGHNT, CDR2 YENEEA. The CDR3 consists of 15 residues. V shed 6 bases and J 5 bases; nucleotides not matched to a gene: 9. For the CDR3, the DNA is TGTGCCAGCAGGGGGGATAGCGGGAGGGCCGACGAGCAGTACTTC. It encodes CASRGDSGRADEQYF. The full variable domain, in which reference TRBV11-3 and TRBJ2-7 provide the parts outside the CDR3, is EAGVVQSPRYKIIEKKQPVAFWCNPISGHNTLYWYLQNLGQGPELLIRYENEEAVDDSQLPKDRFSAERLKGVDSTLKIQPAELGDSAVYLCASRGDSGRADEQYFGPGTRLTVT.

J is TRBJ2-3 and V is TRBV6-5; D remains ambiguous. The CDR3 sequence is 14 residues long. Germline V gives CDR1 MNHEY, CDR2 SVGAGI. Trimming stripped 6 bases from V and 2 bases from J, with 12 bases between. CDR3 coding DNA: TGTGCCAGCAGGGTCGGGCGGAACACAGATACGCAGTATTTT. It codes for CASRVGRNTDTQYF.

A single count supports this clone. The gene calls are TRBV6-5 and TRBJ2-2; 8 bases line up with TRBD1. The J segment lost 1 base and the V segment lost 5 bases, leaving 3 bases of the junction unmatched. CDR1 and CDR2 from the germline V gene are MNHEY and SVGAGI. The CDR3 spans 15 residues. CDR3 nucleotide sequence: TGTGCCAGCAGTACAGGACAGGGGAACACCGGGGAGCTGTTTTTT. It is translated as CASSTGQGNTGELFF.

The gene calls are TRBV4-3 and TRBJ2-1; 8 bases align to TRBD1. V lost 0 bases, J lost 8 bases, and 9 bases stayed unmatched. Germline assignment: CDR1 LGHNA and CDR2 YSLEER. The CDR3 is 16 residues long. Written as DNA, the CDR3 is TGCGCCAGCAGCCAAGAAGGCAGGACAGGGTTGGATGAGCAGTTCTTC. Translation gives CASSQEGRTGLDEQFF.

The CDR3 sequence: CASSLDSNQPQHF. The CDR3, as DNA: TGTGCCAGCAGCTTAGACAGCAATCAGCCCCAGCATTTT. The chain has TRBV7-2 and TRBJ1-5; D not resolved. Trimming took off 1 base at V and 1 base at J, with 2 bases between the two ends. The CDR3 has 13 residues. Germline loops: CDR1 SGHTA, CDR2 FQGNSA.

This chain connects TRBV2 to TRBJ2-3; 12 bases are a match to TRBD2. The germline V gene encodes CDR1 SNHLY and CDR2 FYNNEI. The V gene end was trimmed by 6 bases and the J gene end by 5 bases; junction bases not matched to a gene: 6. The CDR3 consists of 15 residues. The CDR3 DNA is TGTGCCAGCAGAAGACTAGCGGGGGAGGTAGATACGCAGTATTTT. It translates to CASRRLAGEVDTQYF. Filled out from reference TRBV2 and TRBJ2-3, the complete variable domain reads EPEVTQTPSHQVTQMGQEVILRCVPISNHLYFYWYRQILGQKVEFLVSFYNNEISEKSEIFDDQFSVERPDGSNFTLKIRSTKLEDSAMYFCASRRLAGEVDTQYFGPGTRLTVL.